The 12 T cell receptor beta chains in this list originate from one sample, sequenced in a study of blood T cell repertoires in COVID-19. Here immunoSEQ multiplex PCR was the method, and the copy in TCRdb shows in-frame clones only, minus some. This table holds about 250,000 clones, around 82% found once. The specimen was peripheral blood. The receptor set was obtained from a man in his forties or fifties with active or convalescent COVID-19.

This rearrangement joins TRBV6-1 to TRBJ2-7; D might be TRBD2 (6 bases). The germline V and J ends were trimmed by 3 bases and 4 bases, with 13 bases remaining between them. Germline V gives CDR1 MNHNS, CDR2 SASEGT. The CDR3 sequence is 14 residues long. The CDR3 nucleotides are TGTGCCAGCAGTGACGGGTTTGCGGGGTACGAGCAGTACTTC. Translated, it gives CASSDGFAGYEQYF.

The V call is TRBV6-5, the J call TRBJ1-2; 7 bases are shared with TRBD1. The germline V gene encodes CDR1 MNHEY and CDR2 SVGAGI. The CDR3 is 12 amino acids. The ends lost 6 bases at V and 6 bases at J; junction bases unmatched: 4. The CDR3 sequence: CASSTTGDGYTF. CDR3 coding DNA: TGTGCCAGCAGCACCACAGGGGATGGCTACACCTTC.

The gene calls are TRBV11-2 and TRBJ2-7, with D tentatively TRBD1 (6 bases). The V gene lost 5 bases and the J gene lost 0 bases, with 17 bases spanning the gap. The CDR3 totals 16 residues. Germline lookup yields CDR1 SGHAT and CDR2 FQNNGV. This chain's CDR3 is CASSPIRQGSSYEQYF. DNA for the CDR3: TGTGCCAGCAGCCCCATTCGGCAGGGGTCCTCCTACGAGCAGTACTTC.

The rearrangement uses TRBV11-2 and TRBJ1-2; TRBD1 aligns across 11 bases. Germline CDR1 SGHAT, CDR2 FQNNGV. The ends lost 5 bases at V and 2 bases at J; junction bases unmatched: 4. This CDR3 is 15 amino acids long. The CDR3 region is CASSVGQGANYGYTF. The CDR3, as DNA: TGTGCCAGCAGCGTCGGACAGGGGGCCAACTATGGCTACACCTTC.

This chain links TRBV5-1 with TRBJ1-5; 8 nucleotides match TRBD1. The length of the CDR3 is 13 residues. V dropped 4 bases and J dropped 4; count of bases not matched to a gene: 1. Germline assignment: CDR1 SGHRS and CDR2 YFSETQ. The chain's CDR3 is CASSRTGNQPQHF. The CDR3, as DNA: TGCGCCAGCAGCCGGACAGGGAATCAGCCCCAGCATTTT. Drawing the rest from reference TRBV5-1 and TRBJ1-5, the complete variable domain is KAGVTQTPRYLIKTRGQQVTLSCSPISGHRSVSWYQQTPGQGLQFLFEYFSETQRNKGNFPGRFSGRQFSNSRSEMNVSTLELGDSALYLCASSRTGNQPQHFGDGTRLSIL.

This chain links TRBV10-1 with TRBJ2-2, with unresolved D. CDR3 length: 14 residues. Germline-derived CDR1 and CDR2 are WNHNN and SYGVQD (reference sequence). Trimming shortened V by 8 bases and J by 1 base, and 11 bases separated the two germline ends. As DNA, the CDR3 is TGCGCCAGCGGCCTGTCCCAGAACACCGGGGAGCTGTTTTTT. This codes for CASGLSQNTGELFF.

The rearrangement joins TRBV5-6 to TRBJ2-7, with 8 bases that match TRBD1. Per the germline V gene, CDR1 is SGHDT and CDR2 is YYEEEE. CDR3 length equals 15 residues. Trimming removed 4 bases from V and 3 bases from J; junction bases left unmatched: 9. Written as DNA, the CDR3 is TGTGCCAGCAGCCTCGGACAGGGACCGATCTACGAGCAGTACTTC. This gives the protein CASSLGQGPIYEQYF.

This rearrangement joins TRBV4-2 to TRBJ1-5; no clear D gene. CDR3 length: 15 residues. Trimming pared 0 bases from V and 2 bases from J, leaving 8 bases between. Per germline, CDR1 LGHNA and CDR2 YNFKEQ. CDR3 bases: TGTGCCAGCAGCCAAGATCTAACAGGCAATCAGCCCCAGCATTTT. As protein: CASSQDLTGNQPQHF.

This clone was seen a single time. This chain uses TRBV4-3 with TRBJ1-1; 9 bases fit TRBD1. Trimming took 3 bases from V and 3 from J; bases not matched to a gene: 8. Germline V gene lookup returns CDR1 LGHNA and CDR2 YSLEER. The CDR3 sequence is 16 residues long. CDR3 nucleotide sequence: TGCGCCAGCAGCCATCGACAGGGGGATTTGGACACTGAAGCTTTCTTT. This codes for CASSHRQGDLDTEAFF.

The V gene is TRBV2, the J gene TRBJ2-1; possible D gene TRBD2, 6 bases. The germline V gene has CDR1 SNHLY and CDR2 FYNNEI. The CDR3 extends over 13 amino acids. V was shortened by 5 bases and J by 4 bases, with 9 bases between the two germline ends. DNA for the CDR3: TGTGCCAGCAGTCCCGGGGGTTACAATGAGCAGTTCTTC. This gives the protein CASSPGGYNEQFF.

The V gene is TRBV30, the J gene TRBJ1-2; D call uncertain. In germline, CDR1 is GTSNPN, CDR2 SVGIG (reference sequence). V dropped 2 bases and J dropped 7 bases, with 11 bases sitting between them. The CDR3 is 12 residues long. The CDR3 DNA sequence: TGTGCCTGGAGTCCTGGGCTGGGTGGCTACACCTTC. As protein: CAWSPGLGGYTF.

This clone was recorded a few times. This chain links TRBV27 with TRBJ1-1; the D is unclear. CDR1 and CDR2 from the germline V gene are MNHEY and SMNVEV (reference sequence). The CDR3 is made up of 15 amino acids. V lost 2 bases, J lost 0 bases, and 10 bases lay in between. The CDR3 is CASSLTVPLNTEAFF. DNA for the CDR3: TGTGCCAGCAGTTTAACAGTCCCCTTGAACACTGAAGCTTTCTTT.